The 32 T cell receptor beta chains below all came from one sample that was sequenced in a study of T cells in Graves' hyperthyroidism and ophthalmopathy. Amplification of TCR beta CDR3 regions used RNA as the template. HTBI primers drove first-round RT-PCR of the TCR CDR3. A single record per CDR3 protein comes from TCRdb applying MiXCR to the multiplex PCR reads. The top ten clones hold 16% of a sample with hundreds of thousands of distinct CDR3 sequences, approximately 18% of them seen once. Sequenced: blood. The receptors originated from a woman in her forties or fifties with Graves' hyperthyroidism that later progressed to Graves' ophthalmopathy.

A few counts support this clonotype. The chain couples TRBV12-3 or TRBV12-4 to TRBJ1-2; D gene ambiguous. This CDR3 has 12 amino acids. V lost 5 bases to trimming and J lost 4 bases, with 8 bases between them. CDR3 amino acids: CASSDGPYGYTF. The CDR3 DNA reads TGTGCCAGCAGTGACGGCCCCTATGGCTACACCTTC.

This clonotype was counted many times. This chain links TRBV30 with TRBJ2-7, with a weak D call TRBD2 (7 bases). Germline values: CDR1 GTSNPN, CDR2 SVGIG (reference sequence). V shed 0 bases and J shed 5 bases, with 17 bases lying between them. This CDR3 contains 15 residues. In DNA form, the CDR3 reads TGTGCCTGGAGTGTTGGCGGAGGGGGGGGAAACGAGCAGTACTTC. It codes for CAWSVGGGGGNEQYF.

This clonotype has a count of ten or more. The chain employs TRBV6-1 and TRBJ1-2, with a tentative D call TRBD1 (6 bases). Between the trimmed V and J ends, which lost 4 bases and 5 bases, there was a span of 11 bases. This CDR3 region has 13 residues. Germline values: CDR1 MNHNS, CDR2 SASEGT. The CDR3 is CASSGTVGYGYTF. In nucleotides, the CDR3 is TGTGCCAGCAGTGGGACAGTCGGGTATGGCTACACCTTC.

To note about this clonotype: This could be a read error, since a much larger clone is one nucleotide away. The V gene is TRBV2, the J gene TRBJ1-3, with D possibly TRBD1 on 5 matching bases. Germline lookup yields CDR1 SNHLY and CDR2 FYNNEI. The CDR3 has 14 residues. In nucleotides, the CDR3 is TGTGCCAGCGTAGGGGCCAACTCTGGAAACGCCATATATTTT. Residues: CASVGANSGNAIYF.

J is TRBJ2-2 and V is TRBV20-1; 9 bases map to TRBD2. Trimming at V came to 6 bases and at J to 5 bases, leaving 7 bases not matched to a gene. The CDR3 has 14 residues. Germline V gene data show CDR1 as DFQATT and CDR2 as SNEGSKA (reference sequence). CDR3 nucleotide sequence: TGCAGTGCAGGCGGGGGGGCCGTTACCGGGGAGCTGTTTTTT. It encodes CSAGGGAVTGELFF.

This clonotype was seen a few times. Sequence at one end of the junction differs from germline and may be a read error. The chain is built from TRBV12-3 or TRBV12-4 and TRBJ1-2; D not certain. This CDR3 has 15 amino acids. The CDR3 sequence is CASSFTDSGNYGHTF. The CDR3 coding sequence is TGTGCCAGCAGCTTTACCGACTCTGGTAACTATGGCCACACCTTC.

The chain is built from TRBV6-1 and TRBJ1-2, with unresolved D. Per germline, CDR1 MNHNS and CDR2 SASEGT. Between the trimmed V and J ends, which lost 3 bases and 3 bases, there was a span of 11 bases. The CDR3 consists of 14 residues. CDR3 DNA sequence: TGTGCCAGCAGTGAGGCGTTAGTTGACTATGGCTACACCTTC. This gives the protein CASSEALVDYGYTF.

J is TRBJ2-2 and V is TRBV5-5, with D possibly being TRBD1 (6 bases). There are 14 residues in the CDR3. CDR1 is SGHKS, CDR2 YYEKEE, per germline (reference sequence). The V end was cut by 4 bases, the J end by 6 bases, with 13 bases between. CDR3 loop: CASSPGTTAGELFF. The CDR3 DNA follows: TGTGCCAGCAGCCCCGGGACAACAGCCGGGGAGCTGTTTTTT.

The chain joins TRBV7-2 to TRBJ2-3; 8 bases are a match to TRBD2. CDR1 is SGHTA, CDR2 FQGNSA, per germline. This CDR3 contains 15 residues. V gave up 3 bases and J gave up 5 bases; unmatched junction bases: 7. The CDR3 reads CASSFSGARGDTQYF. In DNA, the CDR3 is TGTGCCAGCAGCTTTAGCGGGGCGAGGGGAGATACGCAGTATTTT.

There are a few counts of this clonotype. The V gene is TRBV15, the J gene TRBJ2-3; D could derive from TRBD1 or TRBD2 (6 bases each). CDR3 length: 15 amino acids. The ends were cut back, 1 base at V and 5 bases at J, with 13 bases in the middle. Germline loops: CDR1 LNHNV, CDR2 YYDKDF (reference sequence). CDR3 residues: CATSRASGAGDTQYF. The CDR3 coding sequence is TGTGCCACCAGCAGAGCCTCGGGGGCCGGAGATACGCAGTATTTT.

The V gene is TRBV12-3 or TRBV12-4, the J gene TRBJ2-7; 7 bases fit TRBD2. This CDR3 has 12 amino acids. Trimming cost V 7 bases and J 2 bases; bases outside gene matches: 2. The CDR3 reads CASKRETYEQYF. CDR3 DNA sequence: TGTGCCAGCAAGCGGGAAACCTACGAGCAGTACTTC.

The chain uses TRBV20-1 and TRBJ1-3, with 8 bases matching TRBD1. CDR1 and CDR2 (germline): DFQATT, SNEGSKA (reference sequence). CDR3 length: 15 residues. V was pared by 3 bases and J by 0 bases, with 4 bases of the junction left unmatched. CDR3 sequence reads: CSASRDRSSGNTIYF. Written as DNA, the CDR3 is TGCAGTGCTAGTCGGGACAGGAGCTCTGGAAACACCATATATTTT.

This clonotype turned up a few times. The chain uses TRBV7-2 and TRBJ1-2; 8 bases map to TRBD1. Germline V gene lookup returns CDR1 SGHTA and CDR2 FQGNSA. CDR3 length: 15 amino acids. V was pared by 4 bases and J by 2 bases, with 6 bases of the junction left unmatched. The CDR3 protein is CASSSARDRNYGYTF. For the CDR3, the DNA is TGTGCCAGCAGCTCAGCCCGGGACAGGAACTATGGCTACACCTTC.

This clonotype was recorded a few times. The rearrangement uses TRBV7-2 and TRBJ2-1; 11 nucleotides align to TRBD2. The CDR3 totals 15 residues. The germline V gene encodes CDR1 SGHTA and CDR2 FQGNSA. The V gene end was trimmed by 6 bases and the J gene end by 3 bases; junction bases not matched to a gene: 4. The CDR3 region is CASRPTSGSYNEQFF. CDR3 DNA: TGTGCCAGCAGACCTACTAGCGGGAGCTACAATGAGCAGTTCTTC. The whole variable domain, filled in from reference TRBV7-2 and TRBJ2-1, reads GAGVSQSPSNKVTEKGKDVELRCDPISGHTALYWYRQSLGQGLEFLIYFQGNSAPDKSGLPSDRFSAERTGGSVSTLTIQRTQQEDSAVYLCASRPTSGSYNEQFFGPGTRLTVL.

This clonotype showed up many times. The chain recombines TRBV4-2 with TRBJ1-1, with 10 positions matching TRBD1. Trimming cost V 3 bases and J 3 bases; bases outside gene matches: 4. CDR3 size: 15 residues. Per the germline V gene, CDR1 is LGHNA and CDR2 is YNFKEQ. This CDR3 reads CASSHRTGGDTEAFF. CDR3 DNA: TGTGCCAGCAGCCATCGGACAGGGGGGGACACTGAAGCTTTCTTT.

The rearrangement joins TRBV30 to TRBJ2-3; TRBD2 matches at 7 bases. The V gene's germline CDR1 is GTSNPN and CDR2 SVGIG (reference sequence). With V trimmed by 3 bases and J by 4 bases, 10 bases remained unmatched. This CDR3 has 15 residues. The CDR3 region has the DNA TGTGCCTGGAGCCTAGGGGCGGGAGCGGCAGATACGCAGTATTTT. It encodes CAWSLGAGAADTQYF.

The chain uses TRBV29-1 and TRBJ2-7, with 9 bases matching TRBD1. CDR3 length: 14 amino acids. V was pared by 7 bases and J by 2 bases, with 9 bases of the junction left unmatched. The V gene's germline CDR1 is SQVTM and CDR2 ANQGSEA. The CDR3 DNA reads TGCAGCGCCCACGGGACAGGGAGTACCTACGAGCAGTACTTC. Protein product: CSAHGTGSTYEQYF.

This clonotype has at least ten counts. V is TRBV20-1 and J is TRBJ1-1, with 8 nucleotides matching TRBD1. J lost 4 bases, V lost 0 bases, and 7 bases had no gene match. In germline, CDR1 is DFQATT, CDR2 SNEGSKA (reference sequence). CDR3 size: 15 residues. The CDR3 loop reads CSARDQGRGLTEAFF. The CDR3 DNA sequence: TGCAGTGCTAGAGATCAAGGCAGGGGGCTCACTGAAGCTTTCTTT.

This clonotype has ten or more counts. This rearrangement joins TRBV7-8 to TRBJ2-1; 7 positions match TRBD2. Germline V gives CDR1 SGHVS, CDR2 FQNEAQ. This CDR3 spans 17 amino acids. The V and J ends lost 0 bases and 0 bases, in that order; junction bases with no gene match: 5. The CDR3 spells CASSLAPGGGSYNEQFF. CDR3 nucleotides: TGTGCCAGCAGCTTAGCGCCAGGCGGGGGCTCCTACAATGAGCAGTTCTTC. The full variable domain, with the rest looked up from reference TRBV7-8 and TRBJ2-1, is GAGVSQSPRYKVAKRGQDVALRCDPISGHVSLFWYQQALGQGPEFLTYFQNEAQLDKSGLPSDRFFAERPEGSVSTLKIQRTQQEDSAVYLCASSLAPGGGSYNEQFFGPGTRLTVL.

This clonotype showed up many times. The chain carries TRBV11-3 and TRBJ2-1, with 9 bases lining up with TRBD1. The length of the CDR3 is 16 residues. V was pared by 0 bases and J by 4 bases, with 4 bases of the junction left unmatched. CDR1 and CDR2 from the germline V gene are SGHNT and YENEEA. CDR3 in amino acids: CASSLEGTGPYNEQFF. The CDR3 nucleotides read TGTGCCAGCAGCTTAGAGGGGACAGGGCCTTACAATGAGCAGTTCTTC.

This clonotype has a handful of counts. The CDR3 region has the DNA TGTGCCAGCGCCGGAGCTAATGAAAAACTGTTTTTT. Translating it yields CASAGANEKLFF. The rearrangement uses TRBV6-1 and TRBJ1-4, with unresolved D. Germline CDR1 reads MNHNS; CDR2 reads SASEGT. The CDR3 is made up of 12 amino acids. V gave up 8 bases and J gave up 3 bases, with 7 bases separating them.

This clonotype has more than one count but fewer than ten. V is TRBV7-2 and J is TRBJ2-2; D is perhaps TRBD1 (5 bases). Germline V gene lookup returns CDR1 SGHTA and CDR2 FQGNSA. V was pared by 0 bases and J by 4 bases, with 9 bases between. This CDR3 region has 15 residues. CDR3 sequence (DNA): TGTGCCAGCAGCTTAGCCAGGGATTTCACCGGGGAGCTGTTTTTT. Residues: CASSLARDFTGELFF.

This clonotype was counted only a few times. Being one base from a much bigger clone, this may be a read error. J is TRBJ1-5 and V is TRBV20-1; TRBD1 is a possible D gene (5 bases). Trimming pared 3 bases from V and 9 bases from J, leaving 18 bases between. The CDR3 runs 14 residues. Germline lookup yields CDR1 DFQATT and CDR2 SNEGSKA (reference sequence). The CDR3 reads CSASGFREGRPQHF. The CDR3, as DNA: TGCAGTGCTAGTGGATTCAGGGAAGGGCGGCCCCAGCATTTT.

This clonotype was counted at least ten times. The chain combines TRBV3-1 with TRBJ2-3, with D perhaps matching TRBD1 or TRBD2 (5 bases each). The V gene's germline CDR1 is LGHDT and CDR2 YNNKEL (reference sequence). The CDR3 consists of 15 residues. Trimming pared 0 bases from V and 5 bases from J, leaving 12 bases between. The CDR3 bases are TGTGCCAGCAGCCAAGATTGGGCGAGGGGAGATACGCAGTATTTT. This gives the protein CASSQDWARGDTQYF.

In the case of this clonotype: A much larger clone differs by one base, so this may be a read error. The CDR3 end shows no conserved phenylalanine or tryptophan, and so a read error is likely. This sequence joins TRBV2 and TRBJ1-4, with 7 bases lining up with TRBD1. V lost 5 bases, J lost 7 bases, and 4 bases stayed unmatched. CDR1 and CDR2 from the germline V gene are SNHLY and FYNNEI. The CDR3 length is 13 residues. CDR3 DNA: TGTGCCAGCAGTAGACAGGGCAGTGAAAAACTGTTTCTT. It specifies CASSRQGSEKLFL.

The CDR3 nucleotides are TGTGCCAGCACCCTACAGGGGCCTAGTTCACCCCTCCACTTT. Its protein is CASTLQGPSSPLHF. This chain joins TRBV27 and TRBJ1-6, with 7 bases fitting TRBD1. Germline V gene sequence: CDR1 MNHEY, CDR2 SMNVEV (reference sequence). Losses at the gene ends were 7 bases for V and 9 bases for J; bases not matched to a gene: 9. The CDR3 contains 14 residues.

As to this clonotype: A single base separates this from a much larger clone, so it may be a read error. The chain recombines TRBV18 with TRBJ1-1; D is undetermined. Germline CDR1 is KGHSH and CDR2 is LQKENI. Trimming took 4 bases from V and 8 from J, leaving 11 bases between them. The CDR3 runs to 12 residues. The CDR3 region has the DNA TGTGCCAGCTCACAGATGCGGGGAGAAGCTTTCTTT. Residues: CASSQMRGEAFF.

The sample holds a few counts of this clonotype. The chain is built from TRBV10-1 and TRBJ2-1; TRBD2 matches 9 bases. J gave up 2 bases and V 6 bases, and 5 bases lay outside the gene matches. The CDR3 length is 15 residues. CDR1 is WNHNN, CDR2 SYGVQD, per germline (reference sequence). CDR3 in DNA: TGCGCCAGCAGCGGTAGCGGGGGCACCTACAATGAGCAGTTCTTC. This translates into CASSGSGGTYNEQFF.

This clonotype has at least ten counts. The V and J genes are TRBV11-2 and TRBJ2-5; the match to TRBD1 covers 7 bases. J gave up 2 bases and V 4 bases, and 10 bases lay outside the gene matches. Germline V gene sequence: CDR1 SGHAT, CDR2 FQNNGV. The CDR3 sequence is 16 residues long. CDR3 nucleotide sequence: TGTGCCAGCAGCTCCCCACCCGGGACAGTACAAGAGACCCAGTACTTC. This translates into CASSSPPGTVQETQYF.

Only a few counts were recorded for this clonotype. J is TRBJ2-1 and V is TRBV5-1; 8 positions match TRBD1. CDR1 is SGHRS, CDR2 YFSETQ, per germline. This CDR3 comprises 14 residues. The ends lost 3 bases at V and 6 bases at J; junction bases unmatched: 5. The CDR3 here is CASSSRTGFNEQFF. CDR3 nucleotides: TGCGCCAGCAGCTCCAGGACAGGGTTCAATGAGCAGTTCTTC.

The sample holds many counts of this clonotype. The V call is TRBV20-1, the J call TRBJ1-2; no clear D gene. Germline CDR1 DFQATT, CDR2 SNEGSKA (reference sequence). V lost 0 bases, J lost 2 bases, and 13 bases lay in between. This CDR3 spans 15 amino acids. CDR3: CSARDPGVGNYGYTF. The CDR3 DNA reads as TGCAGTGCTAGAGACCCCGGGGTTGGGAACTATGGCTACACCTTC.

The chain recombines TRBV18 with TRBJ2-7; 8 bases align to TRBD1. The CDR3 spans 18 residues. After removal of 6 bases from V and 1 base from J, the junction contained 17 bases not matched to a gene. The germline V gene encodes CDR1 KGHSH and CDR2 LQKENI. CDR3 nucleotide sequence: TGTGCCAGCTCCTCTAGCCGCAGTCGGAACAGGGGGTCCTACGAGCAGTACTTC. It encodes CASSSSRSRNRGSYEQYF.